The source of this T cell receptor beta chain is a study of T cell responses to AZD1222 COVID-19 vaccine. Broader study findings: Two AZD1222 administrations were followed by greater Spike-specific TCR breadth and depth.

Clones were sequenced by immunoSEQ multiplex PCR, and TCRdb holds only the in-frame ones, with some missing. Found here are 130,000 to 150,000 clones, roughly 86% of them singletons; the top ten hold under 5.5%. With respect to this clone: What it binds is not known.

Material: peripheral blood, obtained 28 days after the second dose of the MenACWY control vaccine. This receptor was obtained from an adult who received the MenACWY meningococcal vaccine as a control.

The CDR3 spells CASSYWTETDTQYF. The CDR3 region has the DNA TGTGCCAGCAGTTACTGGACTGAGACAGATACGCAGTATTTT. This chain joins TRBV6-5 and TRBJ2-3; D might be TRBD2 (5 bases). The CDR3 extends over 14 amino acids. V was pared by 1 base and J by 3 bases, with 8 bases between. Per germline, CDR1 MNHEY and CDR2 SVGAGI.